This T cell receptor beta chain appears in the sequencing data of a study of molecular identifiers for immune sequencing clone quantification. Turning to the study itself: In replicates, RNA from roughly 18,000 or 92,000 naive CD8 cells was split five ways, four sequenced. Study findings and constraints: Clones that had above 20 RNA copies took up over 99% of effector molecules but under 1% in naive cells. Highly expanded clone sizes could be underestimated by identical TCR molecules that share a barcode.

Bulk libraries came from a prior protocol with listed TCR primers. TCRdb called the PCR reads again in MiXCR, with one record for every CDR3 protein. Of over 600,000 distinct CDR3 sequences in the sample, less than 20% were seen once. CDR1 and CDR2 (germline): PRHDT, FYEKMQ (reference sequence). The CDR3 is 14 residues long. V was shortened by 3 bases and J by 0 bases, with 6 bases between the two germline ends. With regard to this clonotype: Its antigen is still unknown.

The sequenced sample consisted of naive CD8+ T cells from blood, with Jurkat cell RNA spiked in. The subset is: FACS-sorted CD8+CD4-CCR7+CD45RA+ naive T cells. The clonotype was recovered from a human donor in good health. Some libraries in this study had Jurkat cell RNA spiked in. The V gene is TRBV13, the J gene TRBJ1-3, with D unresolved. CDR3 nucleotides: TGTGCCAGCAGCTTTGGGTTCTCTGGAAACACCATATATTTT. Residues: CASSFGFSGNTIYF. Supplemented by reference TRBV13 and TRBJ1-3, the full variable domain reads AAGVIQSPRHLIKEKRETATLKCYPIPRHDTVYWYQQGPGQDPQFLISFYEKMQSDKGSIPDRFSAQQFSDYHSELNMSSLELGDSALYFCASSFGFSGNTIYFGEGSWLTVV.